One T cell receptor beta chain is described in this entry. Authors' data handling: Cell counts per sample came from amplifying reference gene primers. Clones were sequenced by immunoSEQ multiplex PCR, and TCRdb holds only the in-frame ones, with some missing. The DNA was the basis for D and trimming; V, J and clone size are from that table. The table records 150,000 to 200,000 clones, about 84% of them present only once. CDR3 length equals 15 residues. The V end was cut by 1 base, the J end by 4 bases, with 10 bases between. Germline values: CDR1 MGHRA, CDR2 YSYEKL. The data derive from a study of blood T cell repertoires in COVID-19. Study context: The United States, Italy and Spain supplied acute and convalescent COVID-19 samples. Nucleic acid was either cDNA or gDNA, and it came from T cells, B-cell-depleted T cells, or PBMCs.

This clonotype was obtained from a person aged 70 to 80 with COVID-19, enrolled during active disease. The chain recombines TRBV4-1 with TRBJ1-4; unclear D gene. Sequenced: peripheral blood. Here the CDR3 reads CASSQVGARNEKLFF. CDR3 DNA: TGCGCCAGCAGCCAAGTAGGAGCTCGTAATGAAAAACTGTTTTTT.